This is a list of T cell receptor beta chains from one sample in a study of post-analysis software for immune sequencing data. TCRdb fed the PCR reads into MiXCR, producing one record per CDR3 protein. The data contain hundreds of thousands of distinct CDR3 sequences, 25% to 30% of them singletons. Sample: blood. The receptors were gathered from a girl aged 10 to 17 with multiple sclerosis. CDR3s include the opening cysteine and the closing phenylalanine or tryptophan. The order of the fields is V gene, D gene, clone size, J gene, CDR3 protein, CDR3 DNA. A D gene is named only where the DNA matches it firmly. Clone size is shown for a subset of rows, as once, few, many or a class of expanded clone.

TRBV19	TRBD2	NA	TRBJ2-1	CASSMKGGIDEQFF	TGTGCCAGTAGTATGAAGGGAGGGATCGATGAGCAGTTCTTC
TRBV2	NA	few	TRBJ2-6	CASSLQGSFAGANVLTF	TGTGCCAGCAGTCTACAGGGATCCTTCGCTGGGGCCAACGTCCTGACTTTC
TRBV20-1	NA	few	TRBJ2-1	CSASRGQLNEQFF	TGCAGTGCCAGTCGCGGACAGCTCAATGAGCAGTTCTTC
TRBV10-3	NA	few	TRBJ2-1	CAISVMARSYNEQFF	TGTGCCATCAGTGTTATGGCCCGCTCCTACAATGAGCAGTTCTTC
TRBV28	NA	few	TRBJ1-4	CASSLRAEKLFF	TGTGCCAGCAGTTTAAGGGCGGAAAAACTGTTTTTT
TRBV5-1	NA	once	TRBJ2-1	CASNLSGSSYNEQFF	TGCGCCAGCAACCTCAGTGGAAGCTCCTACAATGAGCAGTTCTTC
TRBV10-3	TRBD1	few	TRBJ1-2	CTISPDRAGNYGYTF	TGTACCATCAGTCCGGACAGGGCCGGCAATTATGGCTACACCTTC
TRBV10-3	NA	many	TRBJ2-3	CAISLRGVADTQYF	TGTGCCATCAGTTTGAGAGGGGTGGCAGATACGCAGTATTTT
TRBV12-3/TRBV12-4	NA	many	TRBJ2-5	CASSHRAETQYF	TGTGCCAGCAGTCATCGGGCGGAGACCCAGTACTTC
TRBV21-1	NA	once	TRBJ2-5	CASSKEGATSQETQYF	TGTGCCAGCAGCAAGGAAGGTGCAACGAGCCAAGAGACCCAGTACTTC
TRBV28	NA	NA	TRBJ1-5	CASRLGTENQPQHF	TGTGCCAGCAGACTCGGGACGGAAAATCAGCCCCAGCATTTT
TRBV29-1	NA	few	TRBJ2-1	CSVDLVDEQFF	TGCAGCGTTGATCTGGTCGATGAGCAGTTCTTC
TRBV20-1	TRBD2	NA	TRBJ2-1	CSADRTSGSGEQFF	TGCAGTGCCGACCGGACTAGCGGGAGCGGCGAGCAGTTCTTC
TRBV12-3/TRBV12-4	NA	many	TRBJ2-3	CASSLARRTQYF	TGTGCCAGCAGTTTAGCGCGGCGTACGCAGTATTTT